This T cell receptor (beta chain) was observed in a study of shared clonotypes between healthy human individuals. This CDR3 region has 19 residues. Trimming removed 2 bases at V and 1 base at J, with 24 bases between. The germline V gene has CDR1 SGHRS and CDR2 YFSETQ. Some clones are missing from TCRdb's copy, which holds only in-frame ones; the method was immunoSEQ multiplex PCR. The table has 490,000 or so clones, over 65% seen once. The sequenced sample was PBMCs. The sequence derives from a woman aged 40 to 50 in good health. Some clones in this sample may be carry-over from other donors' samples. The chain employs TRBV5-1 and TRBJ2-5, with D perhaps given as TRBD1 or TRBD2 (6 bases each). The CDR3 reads CASSLGRLITGPFQETQYF. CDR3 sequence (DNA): TGCGCCAGCAGCTTAGGGAGGCTAATAACAGGGCCCTTCCAAGAGACCCAGTACTTC.